Listed below are T cell receptor beta chains from one sample, sequenced in a study of cytomegalovirus exposure and HLA in healthy donors. Here immunoSEQ multiplex PCR was the method, and the copy in TCRdb shows in-frame clones only, minus some. The sample contains about 200,000 clones, more than 60% of which appear only once. What was sequenced was PBMCs. The source of these receptors is a girl aged 2-10 years in good health and CMV-seronegative. Each CDR3 is given with its conserved first and last residue. D genes are given only for firm matches. Clone sizes are given selectively: once, few, many, or a class where the clone is expanded.

d_call clone_size j_call v_call cdr3_nt cdr3_aa
TRBD1 few TRBJ2-5 TRBV18 TGTGCCAGCTCACCGCTGGTGGCAGGGGGAAGAGAGACCCAGTACTTC CASSPLVAGGRETQYF
NA NA TRBJ1-1 TRBV18 TGTGCCAGCTCACCAAGTAGCGGCACTGAAGCTTTCTTT CASSPSSGTEAFF
TRBD1 NA TRBJ2-7 TRBV7-9 TGTGCCAGCAGCCCCAGGGGGAATGCCTACGAGCAGTACTTC CASSPRGNAYEQYF
NA NA TRBJ1-5 TRBV6-6 TGTGCCAGCACTCAGGGAAGGGATCAGCCCCAGCATTTT CASTQGRDQPQHF
NA NA TRBJ2-1 TRBV7-8 TGTGCCAGCAGCCCGGATGGACAAAATGAGCAGTTCTTC CASSPDGQNEQFF
TRBD2 NA TRBJ2-5 TRBV7-8 TGTGCCAGCAGCTTACGGGGGGGAGAGACCCAGTACTTC CASSLRGGETQYF
NA once TRBJ2-3 TRBV7-5 TGTGTCAGAAGCTTGAGACAGTGCACAGATACGCAGTATTTT CVRSLRQCTDTQYF
TRBD1 NA TRBJ2-7 TRBV29-1 TGCAGCGTAAAAACCGGGACAGGATACGAGCAGTACTTC CSVKTGTGYEQYF
NA NA TRBJ1-1 TRBV6-1 TGTGCCAGCAGCCCTCAAGGGGGGGGTTACACTGAAGCTTTCTTT CASSPQGGGYTEAFF
NA few TRBJ1-1 TRBV2 TGTGCCAGGAATACCGGACATTACATGAACACTGAAGCTTTCTTT CARNTGHYMNTEAFF
TRBD1 NA TRBJ1-2 TRBV7-6 TGTGCCAGCAGCCCCGGACCCGGACAGGACTATGGCTACACCTTC CASSPGPGQDYGYTF
TRBD2 NA TRBJ2-5 TRBV4-1 TGCGCCAGCAGCCAAGGGCAGGCGGTAGCGGGAGGCCAAGAGACCCAGTACTTC CASSQGQAVAGGQETQYF
TRBD1 NA TRBJ1-3 TRBV6-5 TGTGCCAGCAGGCGACAGGGTGGGAACACCATATATTTT CASRRQGGNTIYF
TRBD2 NA TRBJ2-3 TRBV4-1 TGCGCCAGCAGCCCCCGTGGGACTACGGCCAACAGAGATACGCAGTATTTT CASSPRGTTANRDTQYF
NA few TRBJ1-1 TRBV6-6 TGTGCCAGCAGTACAAAAGGAGGGAACACTGAAGCTTTCTTT CASSTKGGNTEAFF
NA NA TRBJ2-6 TRBV6-1 TGTGCCAGCACTGACCAATGGGGAGCTGGGGCCAACGTCCTGACTTTC CASTDQWGAGANVLTF
NA NA TRBJ1-2 TRBV2 TGTGCCAGCACCCTTGGGGGGAACTATGGCTACACCTTC CASTLGGNYGYTF
TRBD1 NA TRBJ2-7 TRBV2 TGTGCCAGCAGCCGGGACAGCTCCTACGAGCAGTACTTC CASSRDSSYEQYF
NA NA TRBJ1-1 TRBV5-1 TGCGCCAGCAGGGACCAATGGGCGGGTTTAAGTGAAGCTTTCTTT CASRDQWAGLSEAFF
NA NA TRBJ2-7 TRBV5-6 TGTGCCAGCAGCTCGTTTAACTACGAGCAGTACTTC CASSSFNYEQYF
TRBD2 NA TRBJ2-1 TRBV5-1 TGCGCCAGCAGCTTCCGGCAGGGGACTAGCTCCTACAATGAGCAGTTCTTC CASSFRQGTSSYNEQFF
TRBD2 NA TRBJ2-3 TRBV5-1 TGCGCCAGCAGCTTGGTACCTAGCGGGATTAGCACAGATACGCAGTATTTT CASSLVPSGISTDTQYF
NA NA TRBJ2-7 TRBV6-1 TGTGCCAGCAGCCAACGGGGGAGCTCCTACGAGCAGTACTTC CASSQRGSSYEQYF
TRBD1 NA TRBJ1-1 TRBV19 TGTGCCAGTAGTAGCCGTCCCGGGACAGGGTTGGACACTGAAGCTTTCTTT CASSSRPGTGLDTEAFF
TRBD1 NA TRBJ1-2 TRBV29-1 TGCAGCGTGCGGACAGGGGGTAACTATGGCTACACCTTC CSVRTGGNYGYTF
TRBD2 few TRBJ2-7 TRBV29-1 TGCAGCGTTGTGGGCGGGAGGGCCCCATTTGACGAGCAGTACTTC CSVVGGRAPFDEQYF
TRBD1 NA TRBJ1-5 TRBV6-5 TGTGCCAGCAGCCCAATCGACAGGGACAATCAGCCCCAGCATTTT CASSPIDRDNQPQHF
NA few TRBJ1-3 TRBV7-9 TGTGCCAGCAGCCCTCAGGGCCGGCCTATCTCTGGAAACACCATATATTTT CASSPQGRPISGNTIYF
TRBD2 NA TRBJ2-3 TRBV13 TGTGCCAGCAGCCACCGGACTAGCGGGGGGACAGATACGCAGTATTTT CASSHRTSGGTDTQYF
TRBD1 NA TRBJ1-1 TRBV5-1 TGCGCCAGCAGCTTGGGACAGGGGATGAACACTGAAGCTTTCTTT CASSLGQGMNTEAFF
TRBD2 NA TRBJ2-3 TRBV5-1 TGCGCCAGCAGCTTGCATTCCCCCGGACTAGCGGGGGTACAAGATACGCAGTATTTT CASSLHSPGLAGVQDTQYF
TRBD2 NA TRBJ2-5 TRBV19 TGTGCCAGTAGTTCTTTTTTAGCGGGCGGCGGGACCCAGTACTTC CASSSFLAGGGTQYF
NA NA TRBJ1-1 TRBV19 TGTGCCAGTAGTATACTGGGGCTGGATACTGAAGCTTTCTTT CASSILGLDTEAFF
NA NA TRBJ2-3 TRBV29-1 TGCAGCCACCAAGTCGGGACAGATACGCAGTATTTT CSHQVGTDTQYF
NA NA TRBJ1-6 TRBV4-2 TGTGCCAGCAGCCAAGATGGCACAAGCTCCTATAATTCACCCCTCCACTTT CASSQDGTSSYNSPLHF
NA NA TRBJ2-7 TRBV2 TGTGCCAGCAGTGAACCGTTTACCTACGAGCAGTACTTC CASSEPFTYEQYF
NA NA TRBJ2-1 TRBV7-9 TGTGCCAGCAGCTTAGCTCTCCATGAGCAGTTCTTC CASSLALHEQFF
TRBD1 NA TRBJ2-5 TRBV5-6 TGTGCCAGCAGCGGGGGACAGGGAAAGACCCAGTACTTC CASSGGQGKTQYF
TRBD2 NA TRBJ2-1 TRBV9 TGTGCCAGCAGTCCCCTGGGCGGGAGTGGGATCGAGCAGTTCTTC CASSPLGGSGIEQFF
NA NA TRBJ2-7 TRBV4-1 TGCGCCAGCAGCCAAGACGACAGCAGGGTCGAGCAGTACTTC CASSQDDSRVEQYF
NA NA TRBJ1-6 TRBV27 TGTGCCAGCAGGAGGGCAGCCCTCCCCCTCCACTTT CASRRAALPLHF
TRBD1 NA TRBJ2-2 TRBV25-1 TGTGCCAGCAGTGAATATCAACAGGGGACCGGGGAGCTGTTTTTT CASSEYQQGTGELFF
NA once TRBJ1-1 TRBV29-1 TGCAGCGTTGGTGAGGTTGAAGCTTTCTTT CSVGEVEAFF
NA NA TRBJ2-1 TRBV25-1 TGTGCCAGCAGTCGCAGGATCAATGAGCAGTTCTTC CASSRRINEQFF
NA NA TRBJ1-4 TRBV7-6 TGTGCCAGCAGCTTAAGCCAAGGGGCGTGGGGTAATGAAAAACTGTTTTTT CASSLSQGAWGNEKLFF
TRBD2 few TRBJ2-5 TRBV29-1 TGCAGCGTTGATACGGCTAGCGGGGGGGCCAATATTGGGGGGACCCAGTACTTC CSVDTASGGANIGGTQYF
NA NA TRBJ2-7 TRBV7-8 TGTGCCAGCAGCCTACTAGGCTACGAGCAGTACTTC CASSLLGYEQYF
TRBD1 NA TRBJ1-1 TRBV7-2 TGTGCCAGCAGCTCACAGGGGGCCTCAGAACCAGCTTTCTTT CASSSQGASEPAFF
NA NA TRBJ1-2 TRBV5-4 TGTGCCAGCAGTGGGGGGGGAGAAGGCTACACCTTC CASSGGGEGYTF
TRBD2 NA TRBJ2-1 TRBV30 TGTGCCTGGAGACCTAGGCCCAGCGGGAAATTGGGTAATGAGCAGTTCTTC CAWRPRPSGKLGNEQFF
NA NA TRBJ2-7 TRBV6-5 TGTGCCAGCAGCCCAAGACAGAATTACGAGCAGTACTTC CASSPRQNYEQYF
NA few TRBJ2-7 TRBV14 TGTGCCAGCAGCCAAGAGCCTAGAGCCTACGAGCAGTACTTC CASSQEPRAYEQYF
NA once TRBJ2-7 TRBV7-4 TGTGCCAGCGGTTGCGAGAGGGGGGGATACTACGAGCAGTACTTC CASGCERGGYYEQYF
TRBD1 NA TRBJ2-2 TRBV10-3 TGTGCCATCAGTGACCCCGGGACAGGGTATGCCGGGGAGCTGTTTTTT CAISDPGTGYAGELFF
TRBD2 NA TRBJ2-5 TRBV4-2 TGTGCCAGCAGCCAAGATTCGGGGCGGGGGGAACACCAAGAGACCCAGTACTTC CASSQDSGRGEHQETQYF